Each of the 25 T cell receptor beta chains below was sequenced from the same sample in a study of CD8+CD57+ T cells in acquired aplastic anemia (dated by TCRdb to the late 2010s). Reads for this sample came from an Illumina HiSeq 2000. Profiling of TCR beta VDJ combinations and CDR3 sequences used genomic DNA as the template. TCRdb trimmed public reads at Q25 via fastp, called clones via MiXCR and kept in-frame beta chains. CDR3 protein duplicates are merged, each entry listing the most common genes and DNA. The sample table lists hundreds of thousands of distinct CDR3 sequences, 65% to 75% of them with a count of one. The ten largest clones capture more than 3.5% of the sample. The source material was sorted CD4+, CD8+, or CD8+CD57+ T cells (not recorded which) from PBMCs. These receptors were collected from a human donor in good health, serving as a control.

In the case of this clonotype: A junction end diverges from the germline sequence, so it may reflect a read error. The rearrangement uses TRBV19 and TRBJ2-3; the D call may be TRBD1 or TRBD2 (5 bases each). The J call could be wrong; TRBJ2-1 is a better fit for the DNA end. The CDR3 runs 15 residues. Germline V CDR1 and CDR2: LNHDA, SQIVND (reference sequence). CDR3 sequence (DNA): TGTGCCACCGGCATCGGGACCGCGGCGGCAAATGCGCAGTTCTTC. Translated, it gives CATGIGTAAANAQFF.

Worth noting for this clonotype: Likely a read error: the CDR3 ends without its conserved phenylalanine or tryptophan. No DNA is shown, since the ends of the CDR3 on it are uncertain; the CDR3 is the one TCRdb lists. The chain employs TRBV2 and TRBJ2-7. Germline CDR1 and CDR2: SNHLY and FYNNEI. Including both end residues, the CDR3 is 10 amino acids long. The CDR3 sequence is CASTGCQRYL.

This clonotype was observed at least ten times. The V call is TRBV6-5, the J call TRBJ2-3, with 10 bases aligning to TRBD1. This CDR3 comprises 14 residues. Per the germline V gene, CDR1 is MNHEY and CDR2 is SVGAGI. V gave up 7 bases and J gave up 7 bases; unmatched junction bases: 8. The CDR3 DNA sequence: TGTGCCAGCAAAAGGACAGGGGGGTACAATACGCAGTATTTT. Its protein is CASKRTGGYNTQYF.

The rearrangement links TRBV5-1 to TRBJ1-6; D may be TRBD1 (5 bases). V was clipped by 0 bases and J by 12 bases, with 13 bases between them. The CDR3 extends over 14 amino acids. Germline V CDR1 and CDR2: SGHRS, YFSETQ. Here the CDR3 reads CASSLEGTGGPLHF. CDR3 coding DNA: TGCGCCAGCAGCTTGGAGGGGACGGGGGGACCCCTCCACTTT.

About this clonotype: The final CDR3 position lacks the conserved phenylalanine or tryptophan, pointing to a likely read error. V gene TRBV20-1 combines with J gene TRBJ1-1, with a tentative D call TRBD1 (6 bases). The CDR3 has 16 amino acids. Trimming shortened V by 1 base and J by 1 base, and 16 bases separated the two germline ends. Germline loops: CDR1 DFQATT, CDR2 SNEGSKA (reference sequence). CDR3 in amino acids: CSARVGGQCGNTEAFL. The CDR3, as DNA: TGCAGTGCTAGAGTCGGTGGACAGTGTGGGAACACTGAAGCTTTCCTT.

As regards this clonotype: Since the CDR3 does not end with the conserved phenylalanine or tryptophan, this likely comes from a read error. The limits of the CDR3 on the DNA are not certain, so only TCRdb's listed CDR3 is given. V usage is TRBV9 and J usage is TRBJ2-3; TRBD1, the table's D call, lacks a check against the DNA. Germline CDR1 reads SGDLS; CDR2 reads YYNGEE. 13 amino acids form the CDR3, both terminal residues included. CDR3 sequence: CASSPRQGAPTSI.

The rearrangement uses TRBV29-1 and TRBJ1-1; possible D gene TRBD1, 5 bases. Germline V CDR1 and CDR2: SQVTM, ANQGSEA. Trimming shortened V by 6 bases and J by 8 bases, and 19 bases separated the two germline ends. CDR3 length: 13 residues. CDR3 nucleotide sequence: TGCAGCGTGACGGGAGCCGGTGGGACCGAAGCTTTCTTT. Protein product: CSVTGAGGTEAFF.

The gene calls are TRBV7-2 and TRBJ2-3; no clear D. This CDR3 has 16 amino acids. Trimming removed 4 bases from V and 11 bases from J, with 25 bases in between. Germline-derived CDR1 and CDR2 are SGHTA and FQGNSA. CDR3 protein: CASSWAQYDHYFGQYF. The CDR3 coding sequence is TGTGCCAGCAGCTGGGCCCAATACGACCATTACTTTGGGCAGTATTTT.

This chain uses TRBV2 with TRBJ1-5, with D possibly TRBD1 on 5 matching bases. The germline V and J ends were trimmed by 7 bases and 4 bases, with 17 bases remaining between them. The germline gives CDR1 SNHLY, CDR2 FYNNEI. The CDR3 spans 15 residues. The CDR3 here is CASNQTPRGNQPQHF. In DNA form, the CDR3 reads TGTGCCAGCAACCAGACACCGAGGGGAAATCAGCCCCAGCATTTT. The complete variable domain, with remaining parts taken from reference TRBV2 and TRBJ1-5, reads EPEVTQTPSHQVTQMGQEVILRCVPISNHLYFYWYRQILGQKVEFLVSFYNNEISEKSEIFDDQFSVERPDGSNFTLKIRSTKLEDSAMYFCASNQTPRGNQPQHFGDGTRLSIL.

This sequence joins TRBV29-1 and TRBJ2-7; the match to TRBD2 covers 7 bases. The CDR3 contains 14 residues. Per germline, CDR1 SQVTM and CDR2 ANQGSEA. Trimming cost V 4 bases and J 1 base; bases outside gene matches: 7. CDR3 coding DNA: TGCAGCGTTGGGACGTGGGGAGGGTCCTACGAGCAGTACTTC. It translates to CSVGTWGGSYEQYF.

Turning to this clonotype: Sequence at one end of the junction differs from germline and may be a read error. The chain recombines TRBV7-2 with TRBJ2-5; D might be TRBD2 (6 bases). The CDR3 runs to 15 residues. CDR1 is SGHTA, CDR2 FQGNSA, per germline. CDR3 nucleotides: TGTGCCAGCAACTTAGAAAGCCGGGGGAGCGCCTACGAGTACTTC. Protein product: CASNLESRGSAYEYF.

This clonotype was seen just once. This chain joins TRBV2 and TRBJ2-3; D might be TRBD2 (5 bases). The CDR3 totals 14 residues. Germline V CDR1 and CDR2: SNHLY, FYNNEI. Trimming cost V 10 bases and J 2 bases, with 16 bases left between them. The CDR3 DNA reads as TGTGCCATCCGGGGAACTACGATCACAGATACGCAGTATTTT. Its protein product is CAIRGTTITDTQYF.

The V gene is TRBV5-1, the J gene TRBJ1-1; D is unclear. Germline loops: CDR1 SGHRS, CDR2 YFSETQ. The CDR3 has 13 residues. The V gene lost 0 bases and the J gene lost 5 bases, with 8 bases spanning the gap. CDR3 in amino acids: CASSLELVTEAFF. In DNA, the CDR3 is TGCGCCAGCAGCTTGGAACTGGTTACTGAAGCTTTCTTT.

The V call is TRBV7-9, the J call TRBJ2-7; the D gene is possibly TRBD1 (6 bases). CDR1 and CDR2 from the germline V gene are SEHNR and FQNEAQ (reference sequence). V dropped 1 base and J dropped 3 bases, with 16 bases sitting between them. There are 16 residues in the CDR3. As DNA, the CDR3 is TGTGCCAGCAGCTTAGTTCCCGGGACAAGTTTCTACGAGCAGTACTTC. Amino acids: CASSLVPGTSFYEQYF.

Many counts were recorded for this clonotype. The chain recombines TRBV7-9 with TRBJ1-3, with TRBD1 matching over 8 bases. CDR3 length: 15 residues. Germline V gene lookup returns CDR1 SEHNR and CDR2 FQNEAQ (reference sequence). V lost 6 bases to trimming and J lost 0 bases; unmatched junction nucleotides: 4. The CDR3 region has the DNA TGTGCCAGCAGGCCAACAGGGGGCTCTGGAAACACCATATATTTT. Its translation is CASRPTGGSGNTIYF. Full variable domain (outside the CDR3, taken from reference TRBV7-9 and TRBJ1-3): DTGVSQNPRHKITKRGQNVTFRCDPISEHNRLYWYRQTLGQGPEFLTYFQNEAQLEKSRLLSDRFSAERPKGSFSTLEIQRTEQGDSAMYLCASRPTGGSGNTIYFGEGSWLTVV.

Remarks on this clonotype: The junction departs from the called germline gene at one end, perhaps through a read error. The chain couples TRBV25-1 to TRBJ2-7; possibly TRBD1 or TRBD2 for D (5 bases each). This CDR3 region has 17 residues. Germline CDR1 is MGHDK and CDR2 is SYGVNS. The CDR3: CASREFSTGQAKYEQYF. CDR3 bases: TGTGCCAGCAGAGAATTTTCAACGGGGCAGGCGAAATACGAGCAGTACTTC.

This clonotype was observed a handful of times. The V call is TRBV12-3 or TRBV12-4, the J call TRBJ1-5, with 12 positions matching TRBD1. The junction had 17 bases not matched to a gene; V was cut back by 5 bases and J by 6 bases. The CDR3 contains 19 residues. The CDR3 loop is CASSLIRDRGRQGFQPQHF. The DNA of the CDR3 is TGTGCCAGCAGTCTAATCCGGGACAGGGGGCGGCAAGGGTTTCAGCCCCAGCATTTT.

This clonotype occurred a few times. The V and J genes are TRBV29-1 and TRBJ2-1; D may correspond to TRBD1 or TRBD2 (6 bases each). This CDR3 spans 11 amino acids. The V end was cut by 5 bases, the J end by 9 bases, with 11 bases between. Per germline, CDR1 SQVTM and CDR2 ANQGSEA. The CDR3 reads CSVTEGGEQFF. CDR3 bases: TGCAGCGTTACTGAGGGGGGTGAGCAGTTCTTC.

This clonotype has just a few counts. CDR3 sequence (DNA): TGTGCCAGTAGTCTGCAGGGAACAGGCTACACCTTC. Translating gives CASSLQGTGYTF. The rearrangement links TRBV19 to TRBJ1-2, with D maybe TRBD1 (5 bases). The CDR3 runs to 12 residues. V dropped 5 bases and J dropped 8 bases, with 12 bases sitting between them. In germline, CDR1 is LNHDA, CDR2 SQIVND (reference sequence).

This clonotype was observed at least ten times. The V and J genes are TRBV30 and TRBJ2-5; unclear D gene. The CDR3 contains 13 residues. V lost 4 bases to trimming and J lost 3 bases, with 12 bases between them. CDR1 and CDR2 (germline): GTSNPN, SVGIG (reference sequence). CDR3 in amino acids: CAWTRSRKETQYF. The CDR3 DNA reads TGTGCCTGGACGAGGTCCAGAAAAGAGACCCAGTACTTC.

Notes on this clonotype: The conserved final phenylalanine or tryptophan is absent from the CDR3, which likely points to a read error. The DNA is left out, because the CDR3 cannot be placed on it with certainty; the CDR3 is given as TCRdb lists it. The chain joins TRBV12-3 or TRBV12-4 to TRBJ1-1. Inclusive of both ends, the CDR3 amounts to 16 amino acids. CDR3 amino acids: CASSRIRAYGITEALS.

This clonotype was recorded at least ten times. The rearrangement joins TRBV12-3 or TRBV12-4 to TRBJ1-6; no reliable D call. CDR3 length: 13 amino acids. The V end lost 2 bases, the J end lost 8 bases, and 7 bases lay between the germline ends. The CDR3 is CASSLSQYSPLHF. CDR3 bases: TGTGCCAGCAGTTTAAGTCAATATTCACCCCTCCACTTT.

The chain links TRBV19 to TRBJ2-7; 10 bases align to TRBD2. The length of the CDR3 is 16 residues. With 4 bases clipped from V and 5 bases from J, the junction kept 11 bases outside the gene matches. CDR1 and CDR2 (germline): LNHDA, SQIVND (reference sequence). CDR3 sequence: CASSTQRGGATNEQYF. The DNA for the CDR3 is TGTGCCAGTAGTACCCAGCGGGGGGGCGCCACCAACGAGCAGTACTTC. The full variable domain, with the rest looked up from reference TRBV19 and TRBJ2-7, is DGGITQSPKYLFRKEGQNVTLSCEQNLNHDAMYWYRQDPGQGLRLIYYSQIVNDFQKGDIAEGYSVSREKKESFPLTVTSAQKNPTAFYLCASSTQRGGATNEQYFGPGTRLTVT.

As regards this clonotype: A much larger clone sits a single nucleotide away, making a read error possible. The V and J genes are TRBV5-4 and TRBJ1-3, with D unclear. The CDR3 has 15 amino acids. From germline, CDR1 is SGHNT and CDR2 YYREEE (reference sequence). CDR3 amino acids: CVSSLAGQTGNTIYF. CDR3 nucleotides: TGTGTCAGCAGCTTGGCCGGCCAAACTGGAAACACCATATATTTT.

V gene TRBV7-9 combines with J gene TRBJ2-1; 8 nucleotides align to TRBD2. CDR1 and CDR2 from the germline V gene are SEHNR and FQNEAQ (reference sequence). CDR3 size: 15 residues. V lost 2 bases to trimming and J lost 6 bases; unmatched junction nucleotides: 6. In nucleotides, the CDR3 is TGTGCCAGCAGCTTAATTAGCGGGGACGTCAATGAGCAGTTCTTC. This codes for CASSLISGDVNEQFF.